This T cell receptor (beta chain) was retrieved from a study of T cell changes during pregnancy in multiple sclerosis. This clone was picked up a small number of times. This table comes from immunoSEQ multiplex PCR, and its TCRdb copy is limited to in-frame clones, with some not included. This sample carries roughly 45,000 clones, 90% of them seen once, and the ten largest clones take about 4.7%. This TCR derives from a female donor in good health, enrolled as a control in a pregnancy study. The sample was peripheral blood, taken in the second trimester of pregnancy.

The CDR3 spells CASRRTGGQDGYTF. The CDR3 DNA reads as TGTGCCAGCAGGCGGACAGGGGGTCAGGATGGCTACACCTTC. The chain links TRBV27 to TRBJ1-2; 10 bases match TRBD1. This CDR3 region has 14 residues. The junction had 7 bases not matched to a gene; V was cut back by 6 bases and J by 6 bases. CDR1 is MNHEY and CDR2 is SMNVEV in the germline V gene (reference sequence).